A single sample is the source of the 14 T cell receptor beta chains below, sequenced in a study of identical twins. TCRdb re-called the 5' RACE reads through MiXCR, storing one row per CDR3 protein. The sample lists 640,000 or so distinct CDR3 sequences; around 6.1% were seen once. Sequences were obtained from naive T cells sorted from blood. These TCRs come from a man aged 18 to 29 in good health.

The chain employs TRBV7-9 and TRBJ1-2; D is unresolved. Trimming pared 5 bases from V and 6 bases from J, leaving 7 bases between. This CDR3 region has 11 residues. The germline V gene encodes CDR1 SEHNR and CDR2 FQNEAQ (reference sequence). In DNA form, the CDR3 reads TGTGCCAGCAGCCAGGCGAATGGCTACACCTTC. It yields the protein CASSQANGYTF. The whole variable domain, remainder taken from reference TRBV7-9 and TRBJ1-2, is DTGVSQNPRHKITKRGQNVTFRCDPISEHNRLYWYRQTLGQGPEFLTYFQNEAQLEKSRLLSDRFSAERPKGSFSTLEIQRTEQGDSAMYLCASSQANGYTFGSGTRLTVV.

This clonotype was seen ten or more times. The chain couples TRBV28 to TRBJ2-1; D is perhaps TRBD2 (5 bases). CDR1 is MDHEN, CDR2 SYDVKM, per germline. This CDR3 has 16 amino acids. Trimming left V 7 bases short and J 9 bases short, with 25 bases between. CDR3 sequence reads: CASTLFPTPIGGEQFF. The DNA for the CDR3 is TGTGCCAGCACCCTCTTCCCAACCCCTATCGGAGGTGAGCAGTTCTTC.

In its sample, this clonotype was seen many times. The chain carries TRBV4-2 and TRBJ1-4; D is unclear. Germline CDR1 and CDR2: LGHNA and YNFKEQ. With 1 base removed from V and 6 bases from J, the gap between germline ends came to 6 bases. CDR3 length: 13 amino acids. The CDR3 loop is CASSQGPDEKLFF. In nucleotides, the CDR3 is TGTGCCAGCAGCCAAGGGCCTGATGAAAAACTGTTTTTT.

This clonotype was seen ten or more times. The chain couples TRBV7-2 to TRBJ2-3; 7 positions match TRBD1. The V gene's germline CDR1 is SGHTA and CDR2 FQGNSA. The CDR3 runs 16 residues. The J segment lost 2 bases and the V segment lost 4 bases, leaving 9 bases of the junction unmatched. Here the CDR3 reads CASSSGQLGPTDTQYF. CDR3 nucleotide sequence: TGTGCCAGCAGCTCGGGACAGCTAGGGCCCACAGATACGCAGTATTTT.

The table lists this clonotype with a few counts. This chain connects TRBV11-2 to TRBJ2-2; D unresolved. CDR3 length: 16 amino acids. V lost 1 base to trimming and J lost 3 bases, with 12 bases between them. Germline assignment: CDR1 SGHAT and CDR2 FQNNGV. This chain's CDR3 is CASSLGPVVDTGELFF. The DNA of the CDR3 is TGTGCCAGCAGCTTAGGTCCAGTTGTGGACACCGGGGAGCTGTTTTTT.

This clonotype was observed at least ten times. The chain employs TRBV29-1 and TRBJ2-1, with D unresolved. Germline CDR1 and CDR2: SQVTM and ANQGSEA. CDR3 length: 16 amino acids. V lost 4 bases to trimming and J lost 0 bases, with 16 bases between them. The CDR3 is CSVGVSWGTSYNEQFF. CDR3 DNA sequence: TGCAGCGTTGGGGTTAGCTGGGGTACCTCCTACAATGAGCAGTTCTTC.

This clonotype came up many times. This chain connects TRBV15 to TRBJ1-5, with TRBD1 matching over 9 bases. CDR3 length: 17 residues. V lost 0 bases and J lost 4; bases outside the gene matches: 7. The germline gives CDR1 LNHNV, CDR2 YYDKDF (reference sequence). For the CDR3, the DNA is TGTGCCACCAGCAGAGATTTTCCGGGACAGGGTAATCAGCCCCAGCATTTT. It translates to CATSRDFPGQGNQPQHF.

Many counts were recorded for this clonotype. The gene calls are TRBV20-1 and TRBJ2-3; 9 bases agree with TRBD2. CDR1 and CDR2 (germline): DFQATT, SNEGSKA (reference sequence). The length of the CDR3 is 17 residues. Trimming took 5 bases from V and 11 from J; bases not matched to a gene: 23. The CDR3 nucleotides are TGCAGTGCTGATGACCCGGGACTAGCTCTTGGGGATGGCAGGCAGTATTTT. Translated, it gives CSADDPGLALGDGRQYF.

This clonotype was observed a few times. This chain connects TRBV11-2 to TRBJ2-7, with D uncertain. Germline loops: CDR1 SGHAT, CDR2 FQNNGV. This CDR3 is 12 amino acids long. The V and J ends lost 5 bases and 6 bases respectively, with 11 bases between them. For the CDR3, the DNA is TGTGCCAGCAGCCCCGAACGAAGCGAGCAGTACGTC. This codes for CASSPERSEQYV.

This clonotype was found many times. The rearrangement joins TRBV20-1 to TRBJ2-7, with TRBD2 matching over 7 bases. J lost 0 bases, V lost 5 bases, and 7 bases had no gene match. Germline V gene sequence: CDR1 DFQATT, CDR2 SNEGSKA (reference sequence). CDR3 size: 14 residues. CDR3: CSAQKAGTSYEQYF. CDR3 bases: TGCAGTGCTCAGAAAGCGGGGACCTCCTACGAGCAGTACTTC.

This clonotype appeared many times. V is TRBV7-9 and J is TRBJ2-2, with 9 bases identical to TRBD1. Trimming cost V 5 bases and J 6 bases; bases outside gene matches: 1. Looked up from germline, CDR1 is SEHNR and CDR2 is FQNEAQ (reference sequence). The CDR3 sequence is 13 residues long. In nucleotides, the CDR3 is TGTGCCAGCAGCGACAGGGGGGCCGGGGAGCTGTTTTTT. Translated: CASSDRGAGELFF.

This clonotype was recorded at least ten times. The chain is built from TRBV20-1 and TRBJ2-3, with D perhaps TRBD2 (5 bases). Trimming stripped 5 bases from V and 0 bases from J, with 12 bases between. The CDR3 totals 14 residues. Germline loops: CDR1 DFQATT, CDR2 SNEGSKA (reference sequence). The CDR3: CSAYRSGSTDTQYF. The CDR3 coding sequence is TGCAGTGCTTACCGGAGCGGCAGCACAGATACGCAGTATTTT.

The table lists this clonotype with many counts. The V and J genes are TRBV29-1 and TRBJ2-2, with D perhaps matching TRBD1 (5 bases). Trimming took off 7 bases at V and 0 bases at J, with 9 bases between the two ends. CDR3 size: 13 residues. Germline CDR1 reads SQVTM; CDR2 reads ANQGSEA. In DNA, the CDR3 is TGCAGCGCCCAGACAGCGAACACCGGGGAGCTGTTTTTT. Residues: CSAQTANTGELFF.

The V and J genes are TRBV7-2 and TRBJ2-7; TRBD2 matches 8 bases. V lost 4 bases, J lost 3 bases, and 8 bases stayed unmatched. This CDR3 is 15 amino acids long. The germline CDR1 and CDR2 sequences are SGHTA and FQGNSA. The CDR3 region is CASSSPGAGVYEQYF. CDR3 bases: TGTGCCAGCAGCTCCCCGGGAGCGGGAGTCTACGAGCAGTACTTC.